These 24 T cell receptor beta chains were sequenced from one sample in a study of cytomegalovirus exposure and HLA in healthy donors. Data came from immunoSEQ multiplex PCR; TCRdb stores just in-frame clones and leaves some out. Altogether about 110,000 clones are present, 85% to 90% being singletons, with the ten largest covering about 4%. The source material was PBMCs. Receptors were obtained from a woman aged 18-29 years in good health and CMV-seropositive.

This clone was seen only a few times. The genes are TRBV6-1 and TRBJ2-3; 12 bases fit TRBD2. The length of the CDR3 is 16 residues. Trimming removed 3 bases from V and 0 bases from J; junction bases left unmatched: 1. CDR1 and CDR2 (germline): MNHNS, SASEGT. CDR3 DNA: TGTGCCAGCAGTGATCTAGCGGGGGGGAGCACAGATACGCAGTATTTT. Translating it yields CASSDLAGGSTDTQYF.

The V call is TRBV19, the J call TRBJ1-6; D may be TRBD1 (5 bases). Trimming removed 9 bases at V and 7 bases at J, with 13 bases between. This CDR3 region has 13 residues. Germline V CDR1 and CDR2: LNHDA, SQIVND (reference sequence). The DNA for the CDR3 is TGTGCCAGCCAGGGCATACGGAATTCACCCCTCCACTTT. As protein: CASQGIRNSPLHF. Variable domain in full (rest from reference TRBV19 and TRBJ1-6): DGGITQSPKYLFRKEGQNVTLSCEQNLNHDAMYWYRQDPGQGLRLIYYSQIVNDFQKGDIAEGYSVSREKKESFPLTVTSAQKNPTAFYLCASQGIRNSPLHFGNGTRLTVT.

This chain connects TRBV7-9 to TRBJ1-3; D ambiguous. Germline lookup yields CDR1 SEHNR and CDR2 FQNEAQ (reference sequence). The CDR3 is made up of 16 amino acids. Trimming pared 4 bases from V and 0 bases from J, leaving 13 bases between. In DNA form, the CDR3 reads TGTGCCAGCAGCTCAGCCGGAGGCTACTCTGGAAACACCATATATTTT. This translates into CASSSAGGYSGNTIYF.

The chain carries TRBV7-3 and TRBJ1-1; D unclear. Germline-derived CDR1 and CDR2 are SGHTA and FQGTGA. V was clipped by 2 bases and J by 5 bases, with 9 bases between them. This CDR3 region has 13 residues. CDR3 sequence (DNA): TGTGCCAGCAGCTTAGGAGTGAGTACTGAAGCTTTCTTT. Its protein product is CASSLGVSTEAFF.

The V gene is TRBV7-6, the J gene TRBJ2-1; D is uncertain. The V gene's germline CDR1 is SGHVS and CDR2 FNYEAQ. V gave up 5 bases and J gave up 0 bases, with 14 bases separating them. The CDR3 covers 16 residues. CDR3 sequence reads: CASSLLDSLSYNEQFF. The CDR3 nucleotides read TGTGCCAGCAGCCTGCTCGACTCCCTCTCCTACAATGAGCAGTTCTTC.

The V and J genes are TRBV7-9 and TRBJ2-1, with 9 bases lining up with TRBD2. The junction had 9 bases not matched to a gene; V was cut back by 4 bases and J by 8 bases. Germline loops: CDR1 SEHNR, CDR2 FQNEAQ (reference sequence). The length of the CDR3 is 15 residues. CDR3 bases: TGTGCCAGCAGCTCCCGGGGCGGGGGGGCGGATGAGCAGTTCTTC. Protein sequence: CASSSRGGGADEQFF.

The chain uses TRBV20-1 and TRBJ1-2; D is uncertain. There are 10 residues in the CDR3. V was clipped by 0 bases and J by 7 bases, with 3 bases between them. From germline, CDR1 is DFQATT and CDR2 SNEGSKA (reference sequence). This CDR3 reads CSARDGGYTF. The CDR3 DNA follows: TGCAGTGCTAGAGACGGTGGCTACACCTTC.

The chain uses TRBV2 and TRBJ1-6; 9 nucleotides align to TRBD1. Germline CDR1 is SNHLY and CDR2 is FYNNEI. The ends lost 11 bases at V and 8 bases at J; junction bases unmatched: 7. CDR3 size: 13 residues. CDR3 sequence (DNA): TGTGCCGCACAGGGGGCCGATGATTCACCCCTCCACTTT. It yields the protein CAAQGADDSPLHF.

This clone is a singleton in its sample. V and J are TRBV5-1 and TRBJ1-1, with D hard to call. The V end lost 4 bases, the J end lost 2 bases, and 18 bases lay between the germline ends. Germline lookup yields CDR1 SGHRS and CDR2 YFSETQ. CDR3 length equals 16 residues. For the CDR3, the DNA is TGCGCCAGCAGCCCGGGATATCAGAATCCTAACACTGAAGCTTTCTTT. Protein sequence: CASSPGYQNPNTEAFF.

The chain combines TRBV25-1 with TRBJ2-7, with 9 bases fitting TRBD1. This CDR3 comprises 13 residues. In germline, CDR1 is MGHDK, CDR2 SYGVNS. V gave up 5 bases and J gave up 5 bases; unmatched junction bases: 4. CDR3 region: CASSLTGGNEQYF. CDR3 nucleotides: TGTGCCAGCAGTCTGACAGGGGGTAACGAGCAGTACTTC.

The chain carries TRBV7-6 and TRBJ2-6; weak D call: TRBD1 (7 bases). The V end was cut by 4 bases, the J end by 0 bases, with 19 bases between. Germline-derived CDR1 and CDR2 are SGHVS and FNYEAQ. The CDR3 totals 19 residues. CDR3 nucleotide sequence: TGTGCCAGCAGCTCTGACTTGGCAGGGGGGTTCTCTGGGGCCAACGTCCTGACTTTC. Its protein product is CASSSDLAGGFSGANVLTF.

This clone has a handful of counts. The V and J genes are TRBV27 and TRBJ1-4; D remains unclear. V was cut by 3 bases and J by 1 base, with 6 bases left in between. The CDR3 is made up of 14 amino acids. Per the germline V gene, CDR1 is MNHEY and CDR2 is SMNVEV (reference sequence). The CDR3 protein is CASSFSGTNEKLFF. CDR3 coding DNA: TGTGCCAGCAGTTTTTCAGGAACTAATGAAAAACTGTTTTTT.

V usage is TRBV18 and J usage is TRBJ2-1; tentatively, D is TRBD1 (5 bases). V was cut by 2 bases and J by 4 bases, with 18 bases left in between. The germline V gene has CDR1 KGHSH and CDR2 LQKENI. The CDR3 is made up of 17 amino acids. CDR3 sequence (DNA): TGTGCCAGCTCACCAATACCCGTGACAGAAAGTTACAATGAGCAGTTCTTC. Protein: CASSPIPVTESYNEQFF. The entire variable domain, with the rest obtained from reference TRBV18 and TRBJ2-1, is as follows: NAGVMQNPRHLVRRRGQEARLRCSPMKGHSHVYWYRQLPEEGLKFMVYLQKENIIDESGMPKERFSAEFPKEGPSILRIQQVVRGDSAAYFCASSPIPVTESYNEQFFGPGTRLTVL.

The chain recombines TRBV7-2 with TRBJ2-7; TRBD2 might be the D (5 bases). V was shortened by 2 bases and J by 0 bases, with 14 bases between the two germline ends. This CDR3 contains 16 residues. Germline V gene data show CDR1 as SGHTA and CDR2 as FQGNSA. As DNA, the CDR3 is TGTGCCAGCAGCTTAAGGAGCGGCGGAATCTCCTACGAGCAGTACTTC. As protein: CASSLRSGGISYEQYF.

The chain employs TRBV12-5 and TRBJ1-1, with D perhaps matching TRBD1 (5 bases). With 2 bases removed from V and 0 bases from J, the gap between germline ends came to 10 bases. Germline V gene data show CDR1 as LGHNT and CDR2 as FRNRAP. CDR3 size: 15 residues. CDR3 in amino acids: CASGLFVGLNTEAFF. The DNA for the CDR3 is TGTGCTAGTGGTTTGTTCGTGGGGCTGAACACTGAAGCTTTCTTT.

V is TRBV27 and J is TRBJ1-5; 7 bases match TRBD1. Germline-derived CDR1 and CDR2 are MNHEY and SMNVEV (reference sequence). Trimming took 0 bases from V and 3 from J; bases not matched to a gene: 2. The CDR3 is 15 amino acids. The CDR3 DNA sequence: TGTGCCAGCAGTTTATCCACAGGGGACAATCAGCCCCAGCATTTT. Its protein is CASSLSTGDNQPQHF.

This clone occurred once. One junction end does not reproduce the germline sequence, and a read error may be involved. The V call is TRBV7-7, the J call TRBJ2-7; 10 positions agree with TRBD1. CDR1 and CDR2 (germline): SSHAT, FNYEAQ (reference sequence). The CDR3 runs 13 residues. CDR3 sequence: CASSATGGHEQYF. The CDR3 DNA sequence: TGTGCTAGCAGCGCGACAGGGGGCCACGAGCAGTACTTC.

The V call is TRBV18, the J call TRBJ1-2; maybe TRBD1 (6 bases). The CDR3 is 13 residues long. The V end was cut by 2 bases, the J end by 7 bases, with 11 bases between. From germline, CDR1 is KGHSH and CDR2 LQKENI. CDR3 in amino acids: CASSPTGNGGYTF. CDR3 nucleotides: TGTGCCAGCTCACCAACAGGGAATGGTGGCTACACCTTC.

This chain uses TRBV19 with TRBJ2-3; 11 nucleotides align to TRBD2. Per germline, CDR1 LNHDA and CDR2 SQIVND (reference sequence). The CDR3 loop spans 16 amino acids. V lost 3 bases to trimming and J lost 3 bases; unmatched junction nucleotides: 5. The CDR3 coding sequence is TGTGCCAGTAGTATTTCTAGCGGGAGGTATACAGATACGCAGTATTTT. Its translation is CASSISSGRYTDTQYF. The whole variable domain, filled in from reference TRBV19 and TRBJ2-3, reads DGGITQSPKYLFRKEGQNVTLSCEQNLNHDAMYWYRQDPGQGLRLIYYSQIVNDFQKGDIAEGYSVSREKKESFPLTVTSAQKNPTAFYLCASSISSGRYTDTQYFGPGTRLTVL.

The CDR3 reads CASSQVQASQPQHF. For the CDR3, the DNA is TGCGCCAGCAGCCAAGTACAGGCAAGTCAGCCCCAGCATTTT. V is TRBV4-1 and J is TRBJ1-5; D is possibly TRBD1 (5 bases). The CDR3 is made up of 14 amino acids. Germline V lookup: CDR1 MGHRA, CDR2 YSYEKL. Deletions cut 1 base from V and 6 bases from J, with 10 bases between.

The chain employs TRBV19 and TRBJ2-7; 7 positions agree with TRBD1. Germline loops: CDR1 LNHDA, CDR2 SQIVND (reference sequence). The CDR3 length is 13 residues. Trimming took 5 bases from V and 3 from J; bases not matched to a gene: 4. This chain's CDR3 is CASSDRQGYEQYF. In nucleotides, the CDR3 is TGTGCCAGTAGTGACAGACAGGGCTACGAGCAGTACTTC.

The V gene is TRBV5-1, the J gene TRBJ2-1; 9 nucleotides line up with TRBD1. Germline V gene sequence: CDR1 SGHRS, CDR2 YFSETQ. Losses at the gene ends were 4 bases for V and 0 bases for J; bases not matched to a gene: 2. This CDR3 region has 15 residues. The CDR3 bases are TGCGCCAGCAGCCAGGGACAGGGCTCCTACAATGAGCAGTTCTTC. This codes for CASSQGQGSYNEQFF. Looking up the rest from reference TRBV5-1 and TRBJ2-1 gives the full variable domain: KAGVTQTPRYLIKTRGQQVTLSCSPISGHRSVSWYQQTPGQGLQFLFEYFSETQRNKGNFPGRFSGRQFSNSRSEMNVSTLELGDSALYLCASSQGQGSYNEQFFGPGTRLTVL.

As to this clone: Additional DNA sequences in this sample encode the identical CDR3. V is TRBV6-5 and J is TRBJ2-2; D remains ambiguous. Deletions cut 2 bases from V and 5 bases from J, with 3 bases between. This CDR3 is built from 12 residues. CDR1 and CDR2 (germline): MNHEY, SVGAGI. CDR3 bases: TGTGCCAGCAGTTACCTTACCGGGGAGCTGTTTTTT. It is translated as CASSYLTGELFF.

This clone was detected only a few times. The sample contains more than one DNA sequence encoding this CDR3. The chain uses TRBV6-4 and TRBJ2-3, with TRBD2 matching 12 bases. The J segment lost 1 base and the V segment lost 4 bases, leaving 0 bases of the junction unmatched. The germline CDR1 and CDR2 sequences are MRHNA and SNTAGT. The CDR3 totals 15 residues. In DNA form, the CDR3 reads TGTGCCAGCAGTGGGACTAGCGGGGGCACAGATACGCAGTATTTT. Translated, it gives CASSGTSGGTDTQYF.